This T cell receptor (beta chain) is drawn from a study of Graves' ophthalmopathy and Graves' hyperthyroidism. The CDR3 length is 16 residues. Germline-derived CDR1 and CDR2 are SGHAT and FQNNGV. Germline trimming cut 4 bases from V and 2 bases from J; bases unmatched to any gene: 6. Ophthalmopathy in the donors was of moderate-to-severe activity, with CAS ≥3, NOSPECS ≥4 and duration under 3 months. This clonotype appeared a few times. TCR beta CDR3 amplification used RNA transcripts. In the first round, RT-PCR was carried out with HTBI primers, and a multiplex PCR formed the second round. MiXCR, run by TCRdb on the multiplex PCR reads, gives a single entry per CDR3 protein. The data hold under 350,000 distinct CDR3 sequences, with 15% to 20% observed a single time.

This clonotype originated in an adult man with Graves' ophthalmopathy. The chain combines TRBV11-2 with TRBJ2-3, with 10 bases that match TRBD2. The specimen was peripheral blood. In DNA form, the CDR3 reads TGTGCCAGCAGCTATGGAGCGGGAGGGTACACAGATACGCAGTATTTT. It is translated as CASSYGAGGYTDTQYF. Together with reference TRBV11-2 and TRBJ2-3, the CDR3 gives the full variable domain: EAGVAQSPRYKIIEKRQSVAFWCNPISGHATLYWYQQILGQGPKLLIQFQNNGVVDDSQLPKDRFSAERLKGVDSTLKIQPAKLEDSAVYLCASSYGAGGYTDTQYFGPGTRLTVL.